This section outlines one TCR beta chain sequence together with its context. Its specificity is unknown. The data originate from a study of shared clonotypes between healthy human individuals. Notes on the study in general: Richness estimates generally favored naive over memory subsets.

TCRdb's table, derived via immunoSEQ multiplex PCR, lists solely in-frame clones and lacks some. The sample has 650,000 to 750,000 clones; less than 80% are singletons. Germline V gene sequence: CDR1 SGHNT, CDR2 YYREEE (reference sequence). CDR3 length equals 13 residues. The V end lost 0 bases, the J end lost 3 bases, and 6 bases lay between the germline ends. The sequenced material came from memory CD4+ T cells sorted from blood. Regarding subset: CD45RA-negative fraction. The chain employs TRBV5-4 and TRBJ2-5; D unclear. This TCR was recovered from a woman aged 25 to 45 in good health. The CDR3 sequence: CASSLDWEETQYF. The DNA of the CDR3 is TGTGCCAGCAGCTTGGATTGGGAAGAGACCCAGTACTTC.